This TCR beta chain was sequenced during a study of identifying expanded T cells in peripheral blood. Using immunoSEQ multiplex PCR, the repertoire was profiled, and TCRdb retains in-frame clones only, with some absent. Of about 50,000 clones in the sample, roughly 82% are singletons; the top ten hold around 13%. The CDR3 spans 14 residues. CDR1 and CDR2 from the germline V gene are SGHNT and YYREEE (reference sequence). V dropped 0 bases and J dropped 5 bases, with 6 bases sitting between them. The sequenced sample was blood. V gene TRBV5-4 combines with J gene TRBJ1-6; no definite D call. This receptor was identified in a person between 18 and 75 years old in good health. The CDR3 DNA sequence: TGTGCCAGCAGCTTGGGTCTCGATAATTCACCCCTCCACTTT. Its translation is CASSLGLDNSPLHF.